One TCR beta chain is described in this entry. This clonotype was seen a few times. The antigen it binds to is not known. Base qualities are not at hand, and no much larger clone is one base apart. The sample originates from a study of identical twins (dated by TCRdb to 2015 to 2016). At the level of the whole study: To test whether fetal clonotypes persist, this study deep-sequenced TCR alpha and beta repertoires from monozygotic twins, from unrelated adults of various ages, and from cord blood. To rule out contamination, replicate twin experiments were performed at different times with different library preparation protocols.

Preparation of the library involved 5' RACE. The instrument given in TCRdb is Illumina HiSeq 2000. A universal primer binding site was introduced by template switching, and a unique molecular identifier was present in the final cDNA, enabling accurate counting of TCR cDNA molecules. First-strand cDNA for TCR alpha and beta chains was synthesized from specific primers in the conserved constant-segment region. Each cDNA library was double barcoded, with a SMART-Mk sample barcode plus Illumina barcodes, to control for contamination. TruSeq adapter sequences and Illumina sample barcodes were added in two successive PCR steps. TCR alpha and beta cDNA libraries were sequenced on the Illumina HiSeq platform with custom primers. Per the original workflow: Raw reads were processed with MiGEC to extract unique molecular identifiers, and MiXCR was used to determine CDR3 positions. Recombination models were inferred per individual with the repgenHMM and IGoR tools using an EM algorithm. Shared clonotypes were analyzed with the tcR package in R, and sharing was normalized by the product of cloneset sizes. Out-of-frame nonproductive sequences were analyzed to study raw recombination free of thymic and clonal selection effects. The raw public reads went through TCRdb reprocessing: fastp at Q25, MiXCR clone calling, in-frame beta chains kept. Each entry is one CDR3 protein sequence, shown with its most common DNA and genes. In this record, the V and J calls reflect TCRdb's handling and not the investigators' own analysis. The sample table holds around 470,000 distinct CDR3 sequences, of which about 14% were seen once. The leading ten clones occupy 0.4% to 0.55% of the sample.

Every donor was a healthy Caucasian. Three pairs of female monozygotic twins, all aged roughly 18 to 29 years, were included in the twin cohort. Positive isolation kits from Invitrogen were used to isolate the CD4+ and CD8+ T cell populations. What the authors observed across the whole study: Abundant cord blood beta clonotypes had fewer insertions, young adult naive repertoires showed a similar but weaker trend, and memory repertoires showed no such trend. Recombination models systematically underestimated out-of-frame TCR alpha sharing in monozygotic twins but agreed with sharing between unrelated individuals. Invariant T cells such as MAIT and iNKT could partly confound zero-insertion analyses, although diverse VJ usage argued against such confounding for most clonotypes. The excess sharing between twins in beta out-of-frame sequences was weaker because fewer shared sequences reduced the signal-to-noise ratio. Out-of-frame TCR alpha sequences shared between twins showed an excess of low generation-probability sequences compared with coincidental sharing between unrelated individuals. Because the same donors could not be followed over many years, the conclusions depended on cross-sectional statistical analysis.

Relative to germline, V is missing 9 bases and J is missing 2 bases, with 8 bases of the junction outside any gene match. The germline V gene supplies CDR1 MDHEN and CDR2 SYDVKM. The CDR3 spans 16 residues, from the cysteine through the phenylalanine. The read is trimmed to its CDR3 DNA, 48 bases read in frame from base 1. These sequences were also reported in another study, on yellow fever vaccine responses in identical twins. The second paper further reports: According to the authors, in identical twins the way T cells responded to vaccination appeared partly convergent and partly personalized. The study precisely tracked vaccine-responding T cell clones in identical twins.

Material for sequencing was CD4+ T cells sorted from blood. This clonotype was sampled from a woman under 30 in good health. The V and J segments used are TRBV28 and TRBJ2-6; 9 junctional bases match TRBD1. The nucleotide sequence is given as TGTGCCAGTACCTCCGGGACAGGGACTGGGGCCAACGTCCTGACTTTC. Its coded protein is CASTSGTGTGANVLTF.